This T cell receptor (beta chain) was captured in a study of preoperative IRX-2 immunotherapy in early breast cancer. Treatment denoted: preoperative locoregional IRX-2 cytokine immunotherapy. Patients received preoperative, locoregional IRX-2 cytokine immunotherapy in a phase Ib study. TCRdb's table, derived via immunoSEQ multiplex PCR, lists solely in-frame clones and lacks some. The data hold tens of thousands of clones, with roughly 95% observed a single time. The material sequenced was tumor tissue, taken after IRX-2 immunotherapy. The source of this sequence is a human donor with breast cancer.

The CDR3 protein is CASSTLDRGHNSPLHF. DNA of the CDR3: TGTGCCAGCAGCACACTGGACAGGGGGCACAATTCACCCCTCCACTTT. This rearrangement joins TRBV11-2 to TRBJ1-6; 11 nucleotides match TRBD1. Per the germline V gene, CDR1 is SGHAT and CDR2 is FQNNGV. This CDR3 spans 16 amino acids. V gave up 5 bases and J gave up 7 bases; unmatched junction bases: 7.